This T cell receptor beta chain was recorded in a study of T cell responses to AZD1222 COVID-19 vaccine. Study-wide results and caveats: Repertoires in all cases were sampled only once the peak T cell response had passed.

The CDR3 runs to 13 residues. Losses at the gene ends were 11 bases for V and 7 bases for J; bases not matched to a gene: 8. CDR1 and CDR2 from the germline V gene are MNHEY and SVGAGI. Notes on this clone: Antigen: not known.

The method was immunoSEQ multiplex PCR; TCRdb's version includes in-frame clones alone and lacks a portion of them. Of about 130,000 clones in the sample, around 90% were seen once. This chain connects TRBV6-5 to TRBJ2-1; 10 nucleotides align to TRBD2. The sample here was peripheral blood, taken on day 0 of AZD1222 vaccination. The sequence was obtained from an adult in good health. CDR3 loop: CAAGTSVRNEQFF. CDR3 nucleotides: TGTGCCGCGGGGACTAGCGTACGAAATGAGCAGTTCTTC.